This T cell receptor beta chain was captured in a study of Ad26.COV2.S vaccination and SARS-CoV-2 variants. Study information: The vaccine Ad26.COV2.S was put into the muscle once, or twice with 56 days between. Overall study findings and caveats: Reportedly, spike-specific CD8+ and CD4+ T cell responses achieved substantial breadth once vaccination had taken place.

Treatment: roughly 20 received Ad26.COV2.S at low or high dose, single or two shots; about five received placebo; per-sample allocation not given. Specimen acquisition occurred on day 63 following the initial vaccine or placebo injection. Sequencing was performed with immunoSEQ multiplex PCR; in TCRdb, only in-frame clones are kept and a portion is missing. The repertoire includes some 450,000 clones, roughly 91% of them detected once, and approximately 4.3% sits in the top ten. V was trimmed by 2 bases and J by 4 bases, leaving 11 bases between them. The CDR3 is made up of 14 amino acids. Germline CDR1 is SEHNR and CDR2 is FQNEAQ (reference sequence). Remarks on this clone: Its matching antigen is unknown.

The source is a person between 18 and 59 years old who received the Ad26.COV2.S COVID-19 vaccine or a placebo. The material sequenced was peripheral blood, taken in a trial of Ad26.COV2.S vaccine versus placebo. The chain joins TRBV7-9 to TRBJ2-5, with a weak D call TRBD1 (6 bases). Here the CDR3 reads CASSLYVGGETQYF. The CDR3 DNA follows: TGTGCCAGCAGCTTATACGTAGGGGGAGAGACCCAGTACTTC.